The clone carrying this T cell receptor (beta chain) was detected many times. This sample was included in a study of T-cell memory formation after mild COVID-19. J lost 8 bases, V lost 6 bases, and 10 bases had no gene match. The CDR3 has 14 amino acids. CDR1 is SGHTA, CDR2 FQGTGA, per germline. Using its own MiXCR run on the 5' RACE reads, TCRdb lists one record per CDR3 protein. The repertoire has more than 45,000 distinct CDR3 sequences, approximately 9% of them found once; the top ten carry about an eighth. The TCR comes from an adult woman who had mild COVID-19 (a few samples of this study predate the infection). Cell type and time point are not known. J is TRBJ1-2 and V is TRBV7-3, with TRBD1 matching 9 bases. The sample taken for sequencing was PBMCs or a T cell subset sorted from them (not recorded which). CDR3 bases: TGTGCCAGCAGGCGTCCGGGACAGGGTGAAGGCTACACCTTC. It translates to CASRRPGQGEGYTF.